This T cell receptor beta chain was sequenced in a study of OX40 agonist ivuxolimab in advanced cancers. Whole-study context: Patient treatment consisted of intravenous ivuxolimab administration every 2 weeks at 0.01 to 10 mg/kg.

The CDR3 spans 15 residues. The ends were cut back, 3 bases at V and 2 bases at J, with 13 bases in the middle. The V gene's germline CDR1 is MNHEY and CDR2 SVGAGI. Overall study results and limits: Relative to CD4+ cells, CD8+ T cells on average had more expanded clones.

The repertoire was sequenced with immunoSEQ multiplex PCR; TCRdb's copy has only in-frame clones and lacks some. The table lists around 34,000 clones, under 90% of them singletons. Note on this clone: Its antigen is unknown.

This chain connects TRBV6-5 to TRBJ1-2; D gene unclear. This TCR came from an adult with an advanced solid tumor such as melanoma, head and neck, liver or kidney cancer. The specimen was CD4+ or CD8+ T cells sorted from blood, collected in a trial of the OX40 agonist ivuxolimab. CDR3: CASSYSYRSNYGYTF. The CDR3 region has the DNA TGTGCCAGCAGTTATTCTTACCGATCAAACTATGGCTACACCTTC.